This T cell receptor (beta chain) is from a study of T cells in localized non-small cell lung cancer. Study-level points and caveats: Investigators sequenced only a single tumor region, leaving heterogeneity possible.

Note on this clone: Its antigen is undetermined.

The CDR3 is made up of 16 amino acids. The germline V gene has CDR1 SQVTM and CDR2 ANQGSEA. With V trimmed by 4 bases and J by 1 base, 8 bases remained unmatched. Profiling relied on immunoSEQ multiplex PCR, and the TCRdb table lists in-frame clones only, not all of them. Here the sample spans about 40,000 clones, 75% to 95% being singletons. This TCR was sampled from a woman aged 40-70 years with stage II lung adenocarcinoma. V usage is TRBV29-1 and J usage is TRBJ2-2; TRBD2 matches 8 bases. The material was PBMCs, obtained before any cancer treatment. This CDR3 reads CSVVGLAGRNTGELFF. The CDR3 coding sequence is TGCAGCGTTGTGGGATTAGCGGGGAGGAACACCGGGGAGCTGTTTTTT.